What follows are 8 T cell receptor beta chains derived from one specimen sequenced in a study of shared clonotypes between healthy human individuals. Data came from immunoSEQ multiplex PCR; TCRdb stores just in-frame clones and leaves some out. This table has a few million clones, more than 80% appearing once. The sample consisted of naive CD4+ T cells sorted from blood. As to subset: CD45RA+ positively selected. The receptors derive from a man aged 18 to 29 in good health.

The chain recombines TRBV30 with TRBJ2-7; no definite D call. The CDR3 is 13 residues long. With 0 bases removed from V and 5 bases from J, the gap between germline ends came to 11 bases. CDR1 GTSNPN and CDR2 SVGIG come from the germline V gene (reference sequence). This chain's CDR3 is CAWSVKGTNEQYF. The CDR3 coding sequence is TGTGCCTGGAGTGTTAAGGGTACCAACGAGCAGTACTTC.

This clone was recorded once. V is TRBV6-1 and J is TRBJ1-5; D unresolved. V was cut by 5 bases and J by 0 bases, with 11 bases left in between. CDR3 length: 15 amino acids. Germline V gene data show CDR1 as MNHNS and CDR2 as SASEGT. The CDR3 loop reads CASSTEGGSNQPQHF. CDR3 DNA sequence: TGTGCCAGCAGTACAGAGGGAGGTAGCAATCAGCCCCAGCATTTT.

This clone occurred once. The V gene is TRBV5-1, the J gene TRBJ2-5; 7 bases fit TRBD2. V was pared by 7 bases and J by 5 bases, with 11 bases of the junction left unmatched. CDR1 and CDR2 (germline): SGHRS, YFSETQ. The CDR3 totals 14 residues. The CDR3 DNA reads as TGCGCCAGCGGCCCCATGGGGGGGTCGGAGACCCAGTACTTC. This gives the protein CASGPMGGSETQYF.

The rearrangement joins TRBV4-2 to TRBJ2-1; 8 nucleotides match TRBD2. Germline CDR1 reads LGHNA; CDR2 reads YNFKEQ. V trimming: 7 bases; J trimming: 2 bases; junction bases outside the gene matches: 4. The CDR3 has 14 residues. The CDR3 sequence: CASTPAGAYNEQFF. The DNA of the CDR3 is TGTGCCAGCACCCCAGCGGGGGCCTACAATGAGCAGTTCTTC.

The chain carries TRBV19 and TRBJ1-5; TRBD1 might be the D (6 bases). This CDR3 region has 15 residues. The germline V and J ends were trimmed by 5 bases and 4 bases, with 15 bases remaining between them. The germline gives CDR1 LNHDA, CDR2 SQIVND (reference sequence). CDR3 bases: TGTGCCAGTAGTCCTTTGGGGGCAGGGAATCAGCCCCAGCATTTT. Protein sequence: CASSPLGAGNQPQHF. Complete variable domain (other parts from reference TRBV19 and TRBJ1-5): DGGITQSPKYLFRKEGQNVTLSCEQNLNHDAMYWYRQDPGQGLRLIYYSQIVNDFQKGDIAEGYSVSREKKESFPLTVTSAQKNPTAFYLCASSPLGAGNQPQHFGDGTRLSIL.

Only one count was recorded for this clone. Other DNA sequences in this sample translate to the same CDR3. The chain recombines TRBV6-5 with TRBJ2-7; D is possibly TRBD2 (6 bases). The CDR3 runs to 12 residues. Per germline, CDR1 MNHEY and CDR2 SVGAGI. Trimming shortened V by 4 bases and J by 6 bases, and 10 bases separated the two germline ends. CDR3 in DNA: TGTGCCAGCAGTTCCCCCGGGGGCGAGCAGTACTTC. Its protein is CASSSPGGEQYF.

The V gene is TRBV29-1, the J gene TRBJ1-1; D remains ambiguous. The CDR3 covers 15 residues. Trimming took 4 bases from V and 7 from J, leaving 22 bases between them. Germline loops: CDR1 SQVTM, CDR2 ANQGSEA. This CDR3 reads CSVVGQLKVDGEAFF. In DNA, the CDR3 is TGCAGCGTTGTAGGGCAGCTGAAGGTGGATGGTGAAGCTTTCTTT.

This rearrangement joins TRBV11-2 to TRBJ2-1, with TRBD1 identical over 7 bases. The CDR3 has 15 residues. Germline V gene data show CDR1 as SGHAT and CDR2 as FQNNGV. V gave up 5 bases and J gave up 1 base; unmatched junction bases: 5. CDR3 DNA sequence: TGTGCCAGCAGCACGATGGGACAGTCCTACAATGAGCAGTTCTTC. It is translated as CASSTMGQSYNEQFF.